A single T cell receptor beta chain is shown here with its context. No cognate antigen has been identified for it. No DNA is shown, since the ends of the CDR3 on it are uncertain; the CDR3 is the one TCRdb lists. The source of the sample is a study of cytomegalovirus exposure and HLA in healthy donors (dated by TCRdb to the late 2010s). Describing the broader study: An earlier analysis of roughly 610 of the donors reported about 280 Gb of sequence data and some 110 million unique TCR beta sequences obtained from about 179 million T cells. Roughly 5 DR-DQ haplotypes were handled as single units for association and clustering, since linkage in the cohort was strong. The genetic ancestry cluster associated with self-reported Caucasian donors included over 65% of the approximately 400 genotyped donors. High-throughput TCR immunosequencing, statistical association of individual TCRs with disease status, and machine learning were combined to predict cytomegalovirus infection status. An early release that covered more than 550 HLA-typed donors contained 300 to 350 gigabases of sequencing data and some 87 million unique TCR sequences. An earlier analysis of 587 of the donors used high-throughput TCR beta sequencing to judge whether each TCR beta V gene segment behaved as functional or pseudogenic. Class I and class II HLA loci were covered by the typing at four-digit resolution. Donor age, sex, ethnicity and CMV serostatus were collected together with the repertoire data. All discovery cohort repertoires had been generated on a single sequencing platform. Typing coverage differed by locus: A, B, C, DRB1 and DQB1 were typed in about 629-640 donors, DQA1 in about 500, DPA1 in around 600, and DPB1 in 450 to 480. Among 300 to 500 genotyped donors of the cohort, an average of around 220,000 unique TCR beta nucleotide sequences was sequenced per donor, of which 15% to 20% were non-productive. A later analysis re-analyzed previously published TCR beta repertoires from roughly 690 donors and added high-resolution HLA genotyping to study TCR occurrence patterns. Genome-wide SNP genotypes for about 65% of the 666 donors were used in a later genetic analysis, which treated that subset as a discovery cohort. The study aimed to test whether signatures of past pathogen exposure could be identified by cataloging public T cell receptors. Rather than using new phenotypic data, the later analysis identified candidate immune exposures from TCR beta sequences and from how often those sequences occurred across donors. The T cell repertoires of under 750 subjects were profiled by immunosequencing and related to cytomegalovirus serostatus. Besides the first cohort of under 700 subjects, a separate validation cohort made up of 120 different subjects was used. Broad study findings and their caveats: An association between a missense DCLRE1C variant and V-gene and J-gene trimming of TCR beta chains was found in a later genetic analysis and replicated in an independent cohort. The authors suggested that the approach could potentially be extended to other disease states and immunological phenotypes. For the cohort, immune exposure information was limited to CMV serostatus. Presence/absence analyses assumed roughly uniform sequencing depth across donors, an assumption that may not hold. In a later analysis, TCR association rates were found to vary across HLA loci, with the most associated TCRs seen for DRB1 alleles and the fewest for HLA-C alleles. HLA typing was unavailable for some donors at each locus, so association tests used only the typed subset. Compared with the roughly 710-donor mean, donors in an Asian-associated ancestry cluster had fewer N-insertions in productive TCRs, according to a later genetic analysis. Some IMGT-functional V segments, including TRBV6-2 and TRBV6-3, could not be told apart with the 87-base-pair reads, so those segments were excluded. A further reported finding was that TCR beta sequences accurately predicted the HLA-A and HLA-B alleles for most subjects in the first cohort. A later analysis found that most CMV-associated TCR beta chains appeared HLA-restricted, with HLA associations seemingly driven largely by CMV exposure. The study listed 150 to 200 TCR beta chains as associated with cytomegalovirus. In an earlier analysis of 587 of the donors, most TCR beta V segments were observed in productive rearrangements about 87% or about 30% of the time, broadly matching IMGT annotations. In a later analysis, HLA-associated TCR beta chains were found to be more clonally expanded and to have lower generation probabilities than equally common non-associated chains. The sequencing pipeline was judged likely to have produced a cluster of highly shared sequence variants as a technical artifact. In this cohort, only TCR beta chains were sequenced, and detectable features were limited by the absence of alpha or paired-chain data. Linkage disequilibrium might explain the correlated functional status among segregating V segments, but an unknown experimental factor could not be excluded. Because counts were too low, roughly 18 rarely observed V segments, including chromosome 9 orphons, were left out of the earlier analysis of 587 of the donors. In vitro tests confirmed that a few of the cytomegalovirus-associated TCR beta chains recognize cytomegalovirus antigens. When HLA alleles, especially DR and DQ, strongly co-occurred, TCR associations were difficult to assign to individual alleles. A later analysis reported that several top co-occurrence clusters appeared linked to parvovirus B19, influenza, CMV and Epstein-Barr virus. The classifier was reported to diagnose cytomegalovirus status with high specificity and sensitivity in both the original cohort and the validation cohort. At a false discovery rate of 0.05, a later analysis linked approximately 18,000 TCR beta sequences to specific HLA alleles. While some public TCRs were present in many individuals, most TCR sequences turned up only very rarely across donors.

There are 18 amino acids in the CDR3, from cysteine to phenylalanine inclusive. The cohort comprised several hundred healthy bone marrow donors. At the time of sampling, every cohort member was nominally healthy, though immune exposures that went unrecorded were likely present. The donor tested CMV seronegative and was one of the 352 seronegative cohort members. A peripheral blood sample was collected from each donor, and TCR beta sequencing was performed on peripheral blood mononuclear cells. Genomic DNA was extracted from the blood cell samples with the Qiagen DNeasy Blood Extraction Kit. Library preparation used the immunoSEQ multiplex PCR assay. The multiplex PCR relied on a mix of 60 forward primers for TCR Vbeta segments and 13 reverse primers for TCR Jbeta segments. The CDR3 region of rearranged TCR beta genes was amplified from genomic DNA by a multiplex PCR assay. The amplified TCR beta libraries were sequenced on the Illumina HiSeq System as 87-base-pair reads. The study's own analysis went as follows. In a later analysis, some 80 million unique TCR beta chains were counted across the approximately 620 repertoires, and approximately 11 million of these chains were shared by at least two donors. To remove PCR and sequencing errors, raw reads were error-corrected and collapsed into unique sequences using a nearest-neighbor algorithm that merged closely related sequences. To assign V, D and J gene segments, CDR3 sequences were aligned to IMGT reference sequences. Each retained sequence needed at least a six-nucleotide match to both a V gene segment and a J gene segment. Rearrangements were called productive when the CDR3 lacked stop codons and stayed in frame with V and J; all others were non-productive. CDR3 was defined by IMGT convention, running from the second conserved V-encoded cysteine to the conserved J-encoded phenylalanine. The earlier analysis of some 550 of the donors excluded any sequence lacking an unambiguous match to a single V gene segment. An earlier analysis of 587 of the donors called V segments functional above 56.7% productive rearrangements and segregating when the between-donor standard deviation exceeded 5%. A statistical classification framework was built for diagnosing cytomegalovirus status from the catalog of TCR beta chain sequences. In a later analysis, V and J genes were assigned by comparing TCR nucleotide sequences against IMGT/GENE-DB human TR gene sequences. The TCRdist pipeline was used in a later analysis to assign CDR3 sequences and most-parsimonious VDJ recombination scenarios. In a later analysis, every TCR beta chain was defined by the combination of its CDR3 amino acid sequence and its V-gene family, and reads without a unique V-gene family were dropped. As a way to deal with suspected cross-contamination and a sequencing artifact, a later analysis dropped 450 to 700 nucleotide sequences that were highly shared and had low generation probability. A later analysis calculated a clonal expansion index for each public chain from normalized within-repertoire ranks of inferred template counts. A later analysis computed generation probabilities with a VDJ recombination model fitted to out-of-frame rearrangements, and checked the results against IGoR. In a later analysis, TCR-TCR, TCR-HLA and TCR-CMV co-occurrence was scored with hypergeometric tests, and a repertoire-size bias correction was applied to TCR pairs. In a later analysis, false discovery rates were estimated by permuting HLA or CMV assignments 20 times. In a later analysis, co-occurring TCRs were grouped using DBSCAN, and TCRdist sequence similarity was added for clustering within HLA-allele-positive subsets. Co-occurrence clustering excluded repertoires with fewer than 30,000 or more than 120,000 public chains, plus five with anomalous nucleotide sharing. TCRdb holds this immuneACCESS table with in-frame rearrangements only. Some clones are missing; in checked studies, unresolved V genes explain under half, and the rest has no known cause. V and J calls and clone size are given by that table; D and trimming were obtained from the DNA. Within this sample are around 53,000 clones, with 70% to 85% of them counted one time only. The top ten constitute around 2.8% of the sample.

This receptor was obtained from a man between 50 and 59 years old in good health and CMV-seronegative. This chain is built from TRBV12-2 and TRBJ1-3. TRBV12-2 is recorded as a pseudogene. The sequenced sample consisted of PBMCs. The CDR3: CASRFPGRGWGPGNTIYF.